Described below is a single T cell receptor (beta chain) sequence and its context. Its antigen is undetermined. The primer mix had 60 Vbeta and 13 Jbeta primers. Measured with immunoSEQ multiplex PCR; TCRdb has only the in-frame clones, and not every one. The table includes about 120,000 clones, around three quarters detected once. This sample was taken from a study of cytomegalovirus exposure and HLA in healthy donors. Study background: Among several hundred genotyped donors, roughly 81% fell in the Caucasian-associated ancestry cluster. Findings and limits, study-wide: One variant, a missense change in DCLRE1C, was linked in a later analysis to TCR beta V- and J-gene trimming. The HLA-A and HLA-B alleles of most subjects were reportedly predicted accurately from TCR beta sequences.

CDR1 is LNHDA and CDR2 is SQIVND in the germline V gene (reference sequence). The CDR3 is 15 residues long. V dropped 2 bases and J dropped 0 bases, with 11 bases sitting between them. The receptor comes from a man aged 25 to 40 in good health and CMV-seropositive. The genes are TRBV19 and TRBJ2-7, with D maybe TRBD2 (5 bases). The specimen was PBMCs. The chain's CDR3 is CASSIRRGSSYEQYF. In nucleotides, the CDR3 is TGTGCCAGTAGTATAAGAAGAGGGTCCTCCTACGAGCAGTACTTC.